A single sample is the source of the 7 T cell receptor beta chains below, sequenced in a study of cytomegalovirus exposure and HLA in healthy donors (dated by TCRdb to 2016 to 2017). To prepare the library, the immunoSEQ multiplex PCR assay was applied. A mixture of 60 forward primers for TCR Vbeta segments and 13 reverse primers for TCR Jbeta segments was used in the multiplex PCR. Entries here come from immuneACCESS through TCRdb and include only in-frame sequences with V and J called. Some clones fail to appear in such tables; in the studies checked, an unresolved V gene covers under half of the shortfall, and the cause of the remainder is unknown. The sample table contains about 130,000 clones; only one count was recorded for 80% of them. The ten most abundant clones make up over 2% of the sample. The sequenced material came from PBMCs. These receptor sequences come from a man between 25 and 39 years old in good health and CMV-seronegative.

V gene TRBV28 combines with J gene TRBJ1-1; unclear D gene. The V gene's germline CDR1 is MDHEN and CDR2 SYDVKM. This CDR3 contains 13 residues. The V end was cut by 6 bases, the J end by 1 base, with 9 bases between. CDR3 in DNA: TGTGCCAGCAGCTATCGTGGGAACACTGAAGCTTTCTTT. It encodes CASSYRGNTEAFF.

The chain joins TRBV10-3 to TRBJ2-1, with 11 nucleotides matching TRBD2. The V gene's germline CDR1 is ENHRY and CDR2 SYGVKD. V trimming: 7 bases; J trimming: 10 bases; junction bases outside the gene matches: 9. This CDR3 contains 14 residues. The CDR3 nucleotides are TGTGCCATCACTTCGGGACTAGCGGAGTTCGAGCAGTTCTTC. Translation gives CAITSGLAEFEQFF.

The V and J genes are TRBV2 and TRBJ2-7; TRBD2 is a possible D gene (6 bases). Trimming removed 4 bases from V and 5 bases from J, with 12 bases in between. Germline CDR1 SNHLY, CDR2 FYNNEI. The CDR3 is made up of 13 amino acids. CDR3 bases: TGTGCCAGCAGTGTAGGGAGGAGGAACGAGCAGTACTTC. This codes for CASSVGRRNEQYF.

The chain uses TRBV5-1 and TRBJ2-1, with 10 bases aligning to TRBD2. Germline V lookup: CDR1 SGHRS, CDR2 YFSETQ. J was trimmed by 8 bases and V by 0 bases; bases with no gene match: 8. The CDR3 sequence is 16 residues long. The CDR3 region is CASSLGVLAGADEQFF. CDR3 DNA sequence: TGCGCCAGCAGCTTGGGGGTTCTAGCGGGAGCGGATGAGCAGTTCTTC.

The chain employs TRBV4-3 and TRBJ2-7, with TRBD1 matching 10 bases. V was clipped by 1 base and J by 2 bases; unmatched bases: 2. CDR1 LGHNA and CDR2 YSLEER come from the germline V gene. The CDR3 sequence is 15 residues long. The CDR3 region has the DNA TGCGCCAGCAGCCAAGGGACAGGGGGTCCCTACGAGCAGTACTTC. Amino acids: CASSQGTGGPYEQYF.

The chain uses TRBV6-5 and TRBJ2-5; D possibly corresponds to TRBD2 (5 bases). V was trimmed by 6 bases and J by 3 bases, leaving 17 bases between them. CDR1 and CDR2 from the germline V gene are MNHEY and SVGAGI. The CDR3 spans 15 residues. The CDR3 spells CASSHWGARKETQYF. The CDR3 nucleotides read TGTGCCAGCAGCCATTGGGGAGCGAGAAAAGAGACCCAGTACTTC.

This chain joins TRBV28 and TRBJ2-3, with TRBD1 identical over 8 bases. V shed 2 bases, J shed 6 bases, and the junction held 4 bases outside the gene matches. The CDR3 covers 14 residues. Germline CDR1 is MDHEN and CDR2 is SYDVKM. Here the CDR3 DNA reads TGTGCCAGCAGTTTACAGGGGGCATGGGATACGCAGTATTTT. Residues: CASSLQGAWDTQYF.